This T cell receptor (beta chain) was observed in a study of T cell responses to AZD1222 COVID-19 vaccine. Across the whole study: The study pooled second doses at about 4 or about 12 weeks.

Assay used: immunoSEQ multiplex PCR; TCRdb lists only in-frame clones, some missing. The data show about 140,000 clones, roughly 90% seen once. Findings and caveats of the study: Repertoires were obtained only post-peak T cell response.

This CDR3 has 14 residues. Germline CDR1 reads MNHEY; CDR2 reads SVGAGI. Unmatched junction bases numbered 12, after V lost 10 bases and J lost 5 bases. Comment on this clone: Its antigen is unknown.

V gene TRBV6-5 combines with J gene TRBJ1-2; TRBD1 agrees at 8 bases. Sequenced material: peripheral blood, taken on day 0 of AZD1222 vaccination. This sequence was found in an adult in good health. The CDR3 coding sequence is TGTGCCACCCGACTCGGACAGGGTGCGTATGGCTACACCTTC. Amino acid sequence: CATRLGQGAYGYTF.